These 6 T cell receptor beta chains share one sample of origin, sequenced in a study of blood T cell repertoires in COVID-19. Sequencing used immunoSEQ multiplex PCR; TCRdb keeps in-frame clones, though not all of them. The sample has some 45,000 clones, over 80% seen once. The material sequenced was peripheral blood. The receptors here all came from a man aged 60 to 75 with active COVID-19.

The chain joins TRBV9 to TRBJ1-4, with D hard to call. This CDR3 comprises 14 residues. Trimming took 0 bases from V and 8 from J, leaving 11 bases between them. Germline CDR1 SGDLS, CDR2 YYNGEE. The CDR3 nucleotides read TGTGCCAGCAGCGTAGAAGCCTACGGGGAAAAACTGTTTTTT. Translation: CASSVEAYGEKLFF.

J is TRBJ2-3 and V is TRBV2; a weak D match, TRBD1 (6 bases). This CDR3 region has 16 residues. The germline CDR1 and CDR2 sequences are SNHLY and FYNNEI. The V end was cut by 6 bases, the J end by 0 bases, with 16 bases between. Written as DNA, the CDR3 is TGTGCCAGCAGGCTATACCGGGACACCAGCACAGATACGCAGTATTTT. It translates to CASRLYRDTSTDTQYF.

V gene TRBV19 combines with J gene TRBJ1-1, with 7 bases identical to TRBD1. V dropped 7 bases and J dropped 4; count of bases not matched to a gene: 15. Per germline, CDR1 LNHDA and CDR2 SQIVND (reference sequence). There are 16 residues in the CDR3. The CDR3 DNA follows: TGTGCCAGTACCCCAACCCAAAACAGGGGTAGCACTGAAGCTTTCTTT. It encodes CASTPTQNRGSTEAFF.

V is TRBV2 and J is TRBJ2-3, with 9 nucleotides matching TRBD1. The CDR3 is made up of 15 amino acids. The J segment lost 6 bases and the V segment lost 9 bases, leaving 13 bases of the junction unmatched. Germline values: CDR1 SNHLY, CDR2 FYNNEI. DNA for the CDR3: TGTGCCAGTTACCTACCACAGGGGGCTGTGGATACGCAGTATTTT. Its translation: CASYLPQGAVDTQYF.

The chain combines TRBV7-9 with TRBJ2-5; no clear D gene. Deletions cut 3 bases from V and 7 bases from J, with 6 bases between. The CDR3 contains 11 residues. The germline CDR1 and CDR2 sequences are SEHNR and FQNEAQ (reference sequence). CDR3 DNA sequence: TGTGCCAGCAGCTTGTCGAGGACCCAGTACTTC. Its translation: CASSLSRTQYF.

The chain has TRBV29-1 and TRBJ2-2, with a tentative D call TRBD1 (6 bases). V lost 3 bases to trimming and J lost 4 bases, with 15 bases between them. Germline CDR1 is SQVTM and CDR2 is ANQGSEA. The CDR3 contains 15 residues. The DNA of the CDR3 is TGCAGCGTTGAGGCGTTGACAGGACCCACCGGGGAGCTGTTTTTT. It specifies CSVEALTGPTGELFF.